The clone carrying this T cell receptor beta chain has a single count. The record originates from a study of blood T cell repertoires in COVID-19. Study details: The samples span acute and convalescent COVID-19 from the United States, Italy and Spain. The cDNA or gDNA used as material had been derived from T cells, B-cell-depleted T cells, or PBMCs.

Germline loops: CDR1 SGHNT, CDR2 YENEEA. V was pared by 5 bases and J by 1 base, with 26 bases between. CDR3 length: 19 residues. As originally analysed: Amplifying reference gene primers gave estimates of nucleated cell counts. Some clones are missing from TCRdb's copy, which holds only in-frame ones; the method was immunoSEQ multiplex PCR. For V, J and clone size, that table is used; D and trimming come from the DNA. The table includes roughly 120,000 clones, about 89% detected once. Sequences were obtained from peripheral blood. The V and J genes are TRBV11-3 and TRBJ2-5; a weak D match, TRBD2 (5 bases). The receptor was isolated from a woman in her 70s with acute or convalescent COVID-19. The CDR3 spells CASSSKLGWGVGLQETQYF. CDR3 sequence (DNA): TGTGCCAGCAGCAGCAAACTCGGATGGGGAGTCGGACTCCAAGAGACCCAGTACTTC.